The next 14 T cell receptor beta chains were all read from a single sample in a study of molecular identifiers for immune sequencing clone quantification. MiXCR, applied by TCRdb to the PCR reads, yields one record per CDR3 protein. The sample lists hundreds of thousands of distinct CDR3 sequences, about 25% occurring once. Sequenced: naive CD8+ T cells from blood, with Jurkat cell RNA spiked in. Subset: FACS-sorted CD8+CD4-CCR7+CD45RA+ naive T cells. The receptors stem from a human donor in good health. Some libraries in this study had Jurkat cell RNA spiked in.

The V gene is TRBV3-1, the J gene TRBJ2-5, with D perhaps matching TRBD1 (6 bases). The CDR3 is 19 residues long. Germline values: CDR1 LGHDT, CDR2 YNNKEL (reference sequence). Trimming removed 1 base from V and 3 bases from J, with 24 bases in between. CDR3 amino acids: CASSQVLGPTVEGEETQYF. The CDR3 DNA follows: TGTGCCAGCAGCCAAGTTTTGGGTCCGACAGTTGAGGGGGAAGAGACCCAGTACTTC.

This clonotype was counted at least ten times. J is TRBJ1-2 and V is TRBV12-3 or TRBV12-4; D not resolved. This CDR3 is 14 amino acids long. Trimming cost V 3 bases and J 4 bases, with 12 bases left between them. Here the CDR3 reads CASSFSYGSYGYTF. The CDR3 DNA sequence: TGTGCCAGCAGTTTCTCTTATGGAAGCTATGGCTACACCTTC.

V usage is TRBV5-1 and J usage is TRBJ2-3, with 15 nucleotides matching TRBD2. The V segment lost 4 bases and the J segment 2 bases; nucleotides outside the gene matches: 5. This CDR3 has 17 residues. CDR1 SGHRS and CDR2 YFSETQ come from the germline V gene. The CDR3 is CASSGGLAGGITDTQYF. The CDR3 coding sequence is TGCGCCAGCAGCGGGGGACTAGCGGGGGGTATCACAGATACGCAGTATTTT.

A note on this clonotype: A much larger clone differs from this one at a single base, so this may be a read error. The chain uses TRBV6-5 and TRBJ2-4, with 7 bases fitting TRBD1. The CDR3 is 13 residues long. Germline V gene data show CDR1 as MNHEY and CDR2 as SVGAGI. The CDR3 region is CASSHGTGDIQSF. The CDR3, as DNA: TGTGCCAGCAGTCATGGAACAGGGGACATTCAGTCCTTC.

The chain combines TRBV19 with TRBJ2-7; D is uncertain. Germline CDR1 LNHDA, CDR2 SQIVND (reference sequence). Trimming removed 7 bases at V and 5 bases at J, with 12 bases between. This CDR3 comprises 12 residues. As DNA, the CDR3 is TGTGCCAGTACCTCGGGTTCCCACGAGCAGTACTTC. Its protein is CASTSGSHEQYF.

There are many counts of this clonotype. DNA of the CDR3: TGTGCCAGCGAGGGACTAGCGGTACCTAAACGGTACTTC. Residues: CASEGLAVPKRYF. The gene calls are TRBV27 and TRBJ2-7; TRBD2 agrees at 11 bases. The CDR3 sequence is 13 residues long. The germline V gene has CDR1 MNHEY and CDR2 SMNVEV (reference sequence). V lost 8 bases and J lost 12; bases outside the gene matches: 12.

A remark on this clonotype: The junction differs from germline at one of its ends, possibly a read error. V usage is TRBV7-6 and J usage is TRBJ1-5; 8 bases fit TRBD1. CDR3 size: 15 residues. Germline V lookup: CDR1 SGHVS, CDR2 FNYEAQ. CDR3: CGSSLEDRGNQPQHF. DNA for the CDR3: TGTGGCAGCAGCTTAGAGGACAGGGGCAATCAGCCCCAGCATTTT. The full variable domain, completed using reference TRBV7-6 and TRBJ1-5, is GAGVSQSPRYKVTKRGQDVALRCDPISGHVSLYWYRQALGQGPEFLTYFNYEAQQDKSGLPNDRFSAERPEGSISTLTIQRTEQRDSAMYRCGSSLEDRGNQPQHFGDGTRLSIL.

This clonotype has just a few counts. The V gene is TRBV18, the J gene TRBJ1-1; D is undetermined. The CDR3 is 15 amino acids. Germline V gene data show CDR1 as KGHSH and CDR2 as LQKENI. The V end was cut by 2 bases, the J end by 2 bases, with 12 bases between. In DNA, the CDR3 is TGTGCCAGCTCACCAGGGCTGGACTTTAACACTGAAGCTTTCTTT. This translates into CASSPGLDFNTEAFF.

V gene TRBV4-2 combines with J gene TRBJ1-3, with D possibly matching TRBD1 (6 bases). The CDR3 has 16 residues. CDR1 is LGHNA and CDR2 is YNFKEQ in the germline V gene. The V end was cut by 0 bases, the J end by 0 bases, with 9 bases between. The CDR3 here is CASSQDWTDSGNTIYF. The CDR3 DNA follows: TGTGCCAGCAGCCAAGATTGGACAGACTCTGGAAACACCATATATTTT.

This clonotype was observed a few times. One end of the junction does not line up with germline, which may come from a read error. The chain couples TRBV7-9 to TRBJ1-1; D possibly corresponds to TRBD1 (5 bases). Germline V lookup: CDR1 SEHNR, CDR2 FQNEAQ (reference sequence). CDR3 length: 12 residues. The CDR3 DNA is TGTGCCGGCAGCTTATTGGGGCCTGAAGCTTTCTTT. Translating gives CAGSLLGPEAFF.

This chain uses TRBV21-1 with TRBJ1-4; the table's D call of TRBD1 was not tested on the DNA. TRBV21-1 is designated a pseudogene. The CDR3 spans 14 residues. The chain's CDR3 is CASRTTGGYEKLSF. As DNA, the CDR3 is TGTGCCAGCAGAACGACCGGGGGATATGAAAAACTGTCTTTT.

About this clonotype: One junction end disagrees with the germline gene, perhaps due to a read error. V and J are TRBV9 and TRBJ1-1, with D uncertain. Germline V gene lookup returns CDR1 SGDLS and CDR2 YYNGEE. The CDR3 spans 14 residues. The CDR3 loop is CASSVAATNTETFF. CDR3 in DNA: TGTGCCAGCAGCGTAGCTGCGACGAACACTGAAACTTTCTTT.

Only a few counts were recorded for this clonotype. V and J are TRBV20-1 and TRBJ1-1; D uncertain. With 0 bases removed from V and 1 base from J, the gap between germline ends came to 0 bases. The germline gives CDR1 DFQATT, CDR2 SNEGSKA (reference sequence). This CDR3 is 11 amino acids long. The CDR3 spells CSARENTEAFF. The CDR3 nucleotides are TGCAGTGCTAGAGAGAACACTGAAGCTTTCTTT.

This clonotype was counted a few times. The chain carries TRBV5-4 and TRBJ1-6; 7 bases match TRBD1. Trimming removed 4 bases from V and 4 bases from J; junction bases left unmatched: 8. CDR3 size: 16 residues. CDR1 SGHNT and CDR2 YYREEE come from the germline V gene (reference sequence). The chain's CDR3 is CASSTGTVVYNSPLHF. The DNA for the CDR3 is TGTGCCAGCAGCACCGGGACAGTTGTGTATAATTCACCCCTCCACTTT.